A single T cell receptor (beta chain) is shown here with its context. The data derive from a study of blood T cell repertoires in COVID-19. Study-level background: T cells, B-cell-depleted T cells, or PBMCs provided the cDNA or gDNA that served as material.

CDR3 size: 13 residues. J lost 5 bases, V lost 8 bases, and 5 bases had no gene match. The germline V gene has CDR1 MDHEN and CDR2 SYDVKM. Sequencing was performed with immunoSEQ multiplex PCR; in TCRdb, only in-frame clones are kept and a portion is missing. Of around 170,000 clones in the sample, around 83% were seen once. The receptor's source is a woman aged 40 to 50 with acute or convalescent COVID-19. Input material: peripheral blood. The rearrangement uses TRBV28 and TRBJ1-5; 8 bases match TRBD1. DNA for the CDR3: TGTGCCAGCCACAGGGGGAGCGATCAGCCCCAGCATTTT. Translating gives CASHRGSDQPQHF.